This TCR beta chain was observed in a study of T-cell reconstitution after alpha-beta-depleted transplantation in children. In this sample, this clonotype turned up many times. Germline assignment: CDR1 MDHEN and CDR2 SYDVKM. This CDR3 spans 11 amino acids. The V end was cut by 8 bases, the J end by 9 bases, with 11 bases between. Unique molecular identifiers were built into the TCRbeta library. A single record per CDR3 protein comes from TCRdb applying MiXCR to the PCR reads. The table has a few hundred thousand distinct CDR3 sequences, around 10% seen once. This material consisted of PBMCs from the stem cell graft donor, taken from the stem cell graft. The genes are TRBV28 and TRBJ2-1; D may be TRBD2 (5 bases). This TCR was sampled from a human donor who donated a stem cell graft to a child with acute lymphoblastic leukemia. The CDR3 coding sequence is TGTGCCAGCCAACGAGGGCCTGAGCAGTTCTTC. This codes for CASQRGPEQFF.